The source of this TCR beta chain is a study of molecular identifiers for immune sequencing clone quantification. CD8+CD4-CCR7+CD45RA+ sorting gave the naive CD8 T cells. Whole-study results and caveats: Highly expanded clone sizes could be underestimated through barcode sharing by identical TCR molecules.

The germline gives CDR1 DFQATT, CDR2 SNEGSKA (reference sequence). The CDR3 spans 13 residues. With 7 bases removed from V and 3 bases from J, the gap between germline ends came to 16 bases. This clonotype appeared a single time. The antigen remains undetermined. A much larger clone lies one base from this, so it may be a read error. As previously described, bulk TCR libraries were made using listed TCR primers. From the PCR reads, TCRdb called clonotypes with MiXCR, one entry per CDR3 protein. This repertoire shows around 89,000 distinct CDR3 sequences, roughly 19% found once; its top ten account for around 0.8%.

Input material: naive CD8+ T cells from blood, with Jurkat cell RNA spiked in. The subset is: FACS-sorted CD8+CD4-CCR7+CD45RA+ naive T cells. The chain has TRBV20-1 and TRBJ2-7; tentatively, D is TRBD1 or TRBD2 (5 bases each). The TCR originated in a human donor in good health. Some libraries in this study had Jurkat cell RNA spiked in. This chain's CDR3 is CSVPGTDIYEQYF. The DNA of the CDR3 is TGCAGTGTTCCCGGGACCGATATCTACGAGCAGTACTTC.